This T cell receptor (beta chain) was profiled in a study of somatic mutations in cytotoxic T cells in rheumatoid arthritis. Findings and limits, study-wide: A significant difference in CD8+ T-cell clonality was not found between rheumatoid arthritis patients and age-matched healthy controls. The largest CD8+ clone made up over 20% of CD8+ cells in about an eighth of the roughly 65 patients. Greater age accompanied higher CD8+ clonality in rheumatoid arthritis patients, a pattern that was absent in healthy controls.

Data came from immunoSEQ multiplex PCR; TCRdb stores just in-frame clones and leaves some out. The sample gives about 20,000 clones, about nine tenths of which show up once; about 15% is in the top ten. The CDR3 has 15 amino acids. After removal of 7 bases from V and 6 bases from J, the junction contained 11 bases not matched to a gene. Germline V gene sequence: CDR1 LNHDA, CDR2 SQIVND (reference sequence). To note about this clone: Its antigen is as yet unknown.

This sequence joins TRBV19 and TRBJ2-3; 9 bases are a match to TRBD2. The sequencing sample was made of CD8+ T cells sorted from blood. This clonotype originated in a man in his forties or fifties in good health. In nucleotides, the CDR3 is TGTGCCAGTACTGCCGGGACTAGCTTTTCGGATACGCAGTATTTT. Protein product: CASTAGTSFSDTQYF.